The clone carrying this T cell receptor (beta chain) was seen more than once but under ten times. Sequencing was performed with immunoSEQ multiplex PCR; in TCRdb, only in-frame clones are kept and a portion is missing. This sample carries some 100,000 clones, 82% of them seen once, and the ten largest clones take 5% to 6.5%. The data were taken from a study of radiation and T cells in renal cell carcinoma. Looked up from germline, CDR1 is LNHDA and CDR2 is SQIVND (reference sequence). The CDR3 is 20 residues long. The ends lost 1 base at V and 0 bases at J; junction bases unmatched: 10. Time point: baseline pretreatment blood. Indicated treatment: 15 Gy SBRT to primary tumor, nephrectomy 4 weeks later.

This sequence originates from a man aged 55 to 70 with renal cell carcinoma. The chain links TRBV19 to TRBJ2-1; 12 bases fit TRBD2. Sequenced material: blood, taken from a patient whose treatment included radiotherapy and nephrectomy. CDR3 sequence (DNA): TGTGCCAGTAGTATAGTCCCTAGCGGGAGGGTTTTCGTCTCCTACAATGAGCAGTTCTTC. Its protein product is CASSIVPSGRVFVSYNEQFF.